Below are 9 T cell receptor beta chains sequenced from a single sample in a study of vaccination and CD4 T cells after COVID-19 (dated by TCRdb to the early 2020s). Library method: PCR. The run used an Illumina iSeq 100. TCR sequencing of DNA from cultured CD4+ T cells used the Oncomine TCR Beta short-read assay at the Johns Hopkins FTIC core. The public reads were reprocessed in TCRdb via fastp at Q25 and MiXCR, keeping in-frame beta chains. Records with the same CDR3 protein are collapsed into one entry carrying the most frequent genes and DNA. The sample includes some 20,000 distinct CDR3 sequences, with approximately 40% observed a single time. The ten largest clones add up to about 2.9% of the sample. The treatment or condition label here, explained by the study, means: approximately 9-day PBMC culture with coronavirus spike peptide pools or control peptides (ViraFEST assay). The antigens of these receptors remain unknown.

The sample was CD4+ T cells from blood, cultured in vitro, taken after SARS-CoV-2 vaccination. The receptors were gathered from a human donor who had recovered from COVID-19.

This clonotype was counted a few times. The chain carries TRBV28 and TRBJ2-5; D possibly corresponds to TRBD1 (5 bases). Deletions cut 2 bases from V and 4 bases from J, with 11 bases between. The CDR3 loop spans 14 amino acids. Germline-derived CDR1 and CDR2 are MDHEN and SYDVKM. In DNA, the CDR3 is TGTGCCAGCAGTTTACAGGGAAGCGTAGAGACCCAGTACTTC. This encodes CASSLQGSVETQYF.

This rearrangement joins TRBV12-3 or TRBV12-4 to TRBJ2-7, with D possibly being TRBD1 (6 bases). The CDR3 spans 14 residues. V lost 0 bases and J lost 7, with 13 bases in between. CDR3 nucleotide sequence: TGTGCCAGCAGTTTAGCCCAGGGGCCCTTAGAGCAGTACTTC. Its protein is CASSLAQGPLEQYF.

This chain links TRBV12-5 with TRBJ1-1; no firm D call. Germline V CDR1 and CDR2: LGHNT, FRNRAP. The CDR3 totals 11 residues. The V gene lost 6 bases and the J gene lost 8 bases, with 10 bases spanning the gap. Written as DNA, the CDR3 is TGTGCTAGTGGCCTGTCCGACGAAGCTTTCTTT. This gives the protein CASGLSDEAFF.

The chain joins TRBV7-9 to TRBJ2-7, with 9 nucleotides matching TRBD1. J was trimmed by 2 bases and V by 3 bases; bases with no gene match: 5. Looked up from germline, CDR1 is SEHNR and CDR2 is FQNEAQ (reference sequence). The CDR3 extends over 15 amino acids. CDR3 sequence (DNA): TGTGCCAGCAGCTTTTATGGGACAGGGACCTACGAGCAGTACTTC. Protein sequence: CASSFYGTGTYEQYF.

This clonotype occurred a few times. The chain is built from TRBV7-2 and TRBJ2-7, with TRBD2 matching over 11 bases. CDR3 length: 16 amino acids. Germline V gives CDR1 SGHTA, CDR2 FQGNSA. Trimming took 5 bases from V and 2 from J; bases not matched to a gene: 8. CDR3 DNA: TGTGCCAGCAGCCCACGGGGGACTAGCGGTCCCTACGAGCAGTACTTC. This encodes CASSPRGTSGPYEQYF.

The chain carries TRBV6-1 and TRBJ2-6; maybe TRBD2 (6 bases). CDR3 size: 15 residues. CDR1 and CDR2 from the germline V gene are MNHNS and SASEGT. V shed 3 bases and J shed 1 base, with 7 bases lying between them. DNA of the CDR3: TGTGCCAGCAGTGAGGAGGGTTCTGGGGCCAACGTCCTGACTTTC. Amino acids: CASSEEGSGANVLTF.

This chain uses TRBV6-4 with TRBJ2-2; 13 bases map to TRBD2. Trimming cost V 8 bases and J 0 bases; bases outside gene matches: 6. The CDR3 is 17 residues long. Germline assignment: CDR1 MRHNA and CDR2 SNTAGT. The CDR3 nucleotides read TGTGCCAGCGCTCCGACTAGCGGGGGGACGAACACCGGGGAGCTGTTTTTT. Its translation is CASAPTSGGTNTGELFF.

In this sample, this clonotype turned up once. This chain joins TRBV20-1 and TRBJ2-7, with TRBD2 identical over 8 bases. J was trimmed by 6 bases and V by 1 base; bases with no gene match: 11. Per germline, CDR1 DFQATT and CDR2 SNEGSKA (reference sequence). This CDR3 contains 15 residues. CDR3 loop: CSARAIAGLKSEQYF. CDR3 DNA: TGCAGTGCTAGAGCGATAGCGGGATTAAAGAGCGAGCAGTACTTC.

This chain uses TRBV5-4 with TRBJ2-7, with TRBD1 as a possible D gene (6 bases). Per germline, CDR1 SGHNT and CDR2 YYREEE (reference sequence). V gave up 4 bases and J gave up 2 bases, with 10 bases separating them. The CDR3 spans 13 residues. CDR3 bases: TGTGCCAGCAGCCTGTGGGGGCCCTACGAGCAGTACTTC. It encodes CASSLWGPYEQYF.